This T cell receptor beta chain derives from a study of blood T cell repertoires in COVID-19. Across the study: The study drew acute and convalescent COVID-19 samples from the United States, Italy and Spain. T cells, B-cell-depleted T cells, or PBMCs provided the cDNA or gDNA that served as material.

The CDR3 extends over 15 amino acids. Germline CDR1 is MNHEY and CDR2 is SVGAGI. V was pared by 5 bases and J by 8 bases, with 9 bases of the junction left unmatched. This clone was counted a single time. Study processing details: Estimation of nucleated cell counts was performed using reference gene primer amplification. Method: immunoSEQ multiplex PCR; TCRdb's copy keeps in-frame clones and lacks some. The V and J calls and clone size come from that table; D and trimming were worked out from the DNA. The sample holds 100,000 or so clones, roughly 71% seen once. The chain joins TRBV6-5 to TRBJ1-4, with 9 bases aligning to TRBD1. The sequenced material came from peripheral blood. The receptor was derived from a man at least 80 years old with acute or convalescent COVID-19. CDR3 in DNA: TGTGCCAGCAGTCCAACGGACAGGGGTGGAGAAAAACTGTTTTTT. Protein product: CASSPTDRGGEKLFF.